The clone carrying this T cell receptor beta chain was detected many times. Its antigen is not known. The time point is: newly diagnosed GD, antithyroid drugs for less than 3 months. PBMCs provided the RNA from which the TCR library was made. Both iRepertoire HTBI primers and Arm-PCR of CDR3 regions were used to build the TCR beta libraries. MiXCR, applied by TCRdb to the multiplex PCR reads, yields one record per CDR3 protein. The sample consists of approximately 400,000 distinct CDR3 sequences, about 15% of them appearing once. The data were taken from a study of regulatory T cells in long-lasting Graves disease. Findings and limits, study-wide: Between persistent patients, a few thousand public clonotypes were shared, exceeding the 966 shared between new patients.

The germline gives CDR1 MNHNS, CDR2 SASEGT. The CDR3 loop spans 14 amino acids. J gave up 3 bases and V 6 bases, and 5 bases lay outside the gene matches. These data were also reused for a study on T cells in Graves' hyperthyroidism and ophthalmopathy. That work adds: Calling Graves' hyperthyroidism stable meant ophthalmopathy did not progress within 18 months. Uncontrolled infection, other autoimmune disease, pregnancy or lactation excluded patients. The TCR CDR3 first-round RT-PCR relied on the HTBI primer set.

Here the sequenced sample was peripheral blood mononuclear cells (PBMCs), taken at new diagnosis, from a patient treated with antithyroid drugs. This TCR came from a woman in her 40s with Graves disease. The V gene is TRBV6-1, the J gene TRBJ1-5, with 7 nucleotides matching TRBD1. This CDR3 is CASSRGQNNQPQHF. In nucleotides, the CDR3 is TGTGCCAGCAGCAGGGGACAGAACAATCAGCCCCAGCATTTT.